This T cell receptor beta chain emerged from a study of shared clonotypes between healthy human individuals. This CDR3 comprises 14 residues. Sequencing was performed with immunoSEQ multiplex PCR; in TCRdb, only in-frame clones are kept and a portion is missing. Of about a million clones in the sample, 60% to 80% were seen once. Material for sequencing was memory CD4+ T cells from PBMCs. Subset of the sample: CD45RA-negative fraction. The rearrangement joins TRBV21-1 to TRBJ2-5. TRBV21-1 is annotated as a pseudogene. The receptor was isolated from a man aged 18-30 years in good health. Some clones in this sample may be carry-over from other donors' samples. CDR3 residues: CASSKARSRETQYF. In DNA, the CDR3 is TGTGCCAGCAGCAAAGCAAGAAGTAGGGAGACCCAGTACTTC.